This T cell receptor beta chain stems from a study of T cells expressing NK-cell markers. Study as a whole: Underlying the TCR beta repertoires were sorted CD3+CD56+NKG2C+, CD3+CD56+NKG2C- and CD3+CD56-NKG2C+ T cells. HCMV seropositivity characterized most of the eight sequenced donors, and seronegativity one.

TCRdb re-analyzed the 5' RACE reads; it lists each CDR3 protein once, without DNA. Seen in this sample are approximately 150,000 distinct CDR3 sequences; the ten most common clones hold approximately 12%. Germline assignment: CDR1 SGHTA and CDR2 FQGNSA. The CDR3 has 16 amino acids. Regarding the study as a whole: Expanded clones of NKG2C+ T cells had an unclear HCMV specificity.

In the case of this clonotype: What it recognizes is unknown.

Sequencing was carried out using blood T cells: a sorted CD56 or NKG2C T cell subset, CD4+ or CD8+ T cells, or bulk PBMC T cells (not recorded which). The V call is TRBV7-2, the J call TRBJ2-5; as DNA is missing, the TRBD2 call by TCRdb cannot be tested. This TCR was sampled from a man aged 18 to 30 in good health. CDR3 residues: CASSFGWTSGKETQYF. Together with reference TRBV7-2 and TRBJ2-5, the CDR3 gives the full variable domain: GAGVSQSPSNKVTEKGKDVELRCDPISGHTALYWYRQSLGQGLEFLIYFQGNSAPDKSGLPSDRFSAERTGGSVSTLTIQRTQQEDSAVYLCASSFGWTSGKETQYFGPGTRLLVL.